This T cell receptor beta chain was recovered during a study of long-term antiretroviral therapy in people with HIV. General study points: Control repertoires displayed wider CDR3 length ranges than the HIV repertoires.

In germline, CDR1 is KGHSH, CDR2 LQKENI. CDR3 size: 14 residues. V was cut by 5 bases and J by 5 bases, with 15 bases left in between. It was version v3.0 of the immunoSEQ assay that was run at survey level. Method: immunoSEQ multiplex PCR; TCRdb's copy keeps in-frame clones and lacks some. The sample lists some 17,000 clones, around 80% occurring once. Concerning this clone itself: The antigen remains undetermined.

Per donor, at least one pre-ART and at least two post-ART PBMC samples were obtained. This chain joins TRBV18 and TRBJ2-5, with D unresolved. This specimen was unsorted PBMCs, taken 0.3 years before starting antiretroviral therapy. This TCR derives from a man aged 45-65 years with HIV. The CDR3 protein is CASSSRTLLETQYF. Here the CDR3 DNA reads TGTGCCAGCTCATCTAGGACGCTGCTGGAGACCCAGTACTTC.